Below are 27 T cell receptor beta chains sequenced from a single sample in a study of blood T cell repertoires in COVID-19. Sequencing was performed with immunoSEQ multiplex PCR; in TCRdb, only in-frame clones are kept and a portion is missing. The sample records 150,000 to 200,000 clones, about four fifths being singletons. Sequencing used peripheral blood. The origin of the receptors is a man between 65 and 79 years old with active or convalescent COVID-19.

The chain joins TRBV30 to TRBJ2-2, with 8 positions matching TRBD2. The CDR3 has 14 residues. Germline CDR1 is GTSNPN and CDR2 is SVGIG (reference sequence). With 4 bases clipped from V and 4 bases from J, the junction kept 5 bases outside the gene matches. CDR3 in amino acids: CAWKGLAGTGELFF. As DNA, the CDR3 is TGTGCCTGGAAGGGGCTAGCGGGCACCGGGGAGCTGTTTTTT.

This rearrangement joins TRBV29-1 to TRBJ1-4; 9 nucleotides agree with TRBD1. The germline gives CDR1 SQVTM, CDR2 ANQGSEA. The CDR3 runs 15 residues. With V trimmed by 4 bases and J by 4 bases, 7 bases remained unmatched. The CDR3 loop is CSVALVTGGNEKLFF. CDR3 nucleotide sequence: TGCAGCGTTGCATTGGTGACAGGGGGTAATGAAAAACTGTTTTTT. The variable domain in full, completed from reference TRBV29-1 and TRBJ1-4, reads SAVISQKPSRDICQRGTSLTIQCQVDSQVTMMFWYRQQPGQSLTLIATANQGSEATYESGFVIDKFPISRPNLTFSTLTVSNMSPEDSSIYLCSVALVTGGNEKLFFGSGTQLSVL.

This sequence joins TRBV30 and TRBJ1-5; 12 positions agree with TRBD1. Losses at the gene ends were 2 bases for V and 7 bases for J; bases not matched to a gene: 6. The CDR3 is made up of 15 amino acids. The germline V gene encodes CDR1 GTSNPN and CDR2 SVGIG (reference sequence). CDR3 sequence (DNA): TGTGCCTGGAGTCCCTCCGGGACAGGGGGCCAGCCCCAGCATTTT. Its protein is CAWSPSGTGGQPQHF.

A few counts support this clone. The same CDR3 arises from other DNA sequences in this sample as well. The V and J genes are TRBV20-1 and TRBJ1-5; 9 bases map to TRBD1. In germline, CDR1 is DFQATT, CDR2 SNEGSKA (reference sequence). CDR3 length: 15 residues. J lost 3 bases, V lost 3 bases, and 6 bases had no gene match. The CDR3 bases are TGCAGTGCTAGTCCCGGGACAGGGTTCAATCAGCCCCAGCATTTT. This codes for CSASPGTGFNQPQHF.

J is TRBJ2-2 and V is TRBV7-9; 7 bases match TRBD1. Trimming cost V 4 bases and J 5 bases; bases outside gene matches: 7. Germline values: CDR1 SEHNR, CDR2 FQNEAQ (reference sequence). The CDR3 loop spans 15 amino acids. The CDR3 spells CASSSRQGWTGELFF. In DNA, the CDR3 is TGTGCCAGCAGCTCTAGACAGGGATGGACCGGGGAGCTGTTTTTT. Based on the CDR3 plus reference TRBV7-9 and TRBJ2-2, the full variable domain is DTGVSQNPRHKITKRGQNVTFRCDPISEHNRLYWYRQTLGQGPEFLTYFQNEAQLEKSRLLSDRFSAERPKGSFSTLEIQRTEQGDSAMYLCASSSRQGWTGELFFGEGSRLTVL.

The gene calls are TRBV5-4 and TRBJ2-5, with 7 bases aligning to TRBD2. CDR3 length: 13 residues. Germline-derived CDR1 and CDR2 are SGHNT and YYREEE (reference sequence). With V trimmed by 1 base and J by 3 bases, 0 bases remained unmatched. CDR3 protein: CASSLTSEETQYF. The CDR3 bases are TGTGCCAGCAGCTTGACTAGCGAAGAGACCCAGTACTTC.

This clone appeared a few times. The chain couples TRBV29-1 to TRBJ1-1; TRBD1 matches 7 bases. V lost 4 bases, J lost 11 bases, and 10 bases stayed unmatched. CDR1 is SQVTM, CDR2 ANQGSEA, per germline. The CDR3 contains 12 residues. CDR3 bases: TGCAGCGTTGGTGAGGGGGCCAGATATGCTTTCTTT. Translating it yields CSVGEGARYAFF.

This clone has only a few counts. The chain is built from TRBV6-4 and TRBJ2-7, with 7 bases aligning to TRBD1. The CDR3 covers 16 residues. The J segment lost 0 bases and the V segment lost 0 bases, leaving 5 bases of the junction unmatched. The germline CDR1 and CDR2 sequences are MRHNA and SNTAGT. The CDR3 is CASSDSGTDSSYEQYF. CDR3 nucleotides: TGTGCCAGCAGTGACTCAGGGACAGACAGCTCCTACGAGCAGTACTTC.

By share, this clone ranks as medium-sized. The chain carries TRBV24-1 and TRBJ2-3; 10 nucleotides line up with TRBD2. CDR3 size: 15 residues. Germline CDR1 reads KGHDR; CDR2 reads SFDVKD. Trimming took 7 bases from V and 5 from J; bases not matched to a gene: 8. Written as DNA, the CDR3 is TGTGCCACCAGCCGGGGACTAGCGATAGGAGATACGCAGTATTTT. Translation: CATSRGLAIGDTQYF.

V and J are TRBV10-1 and TRBJ2-2, with no clear D. The CDR3 covers 14 residues. V was cut by 0 bases and J by 5 bases, with 7 bases left in between. CDR1 WNHNN and CDR2 SYGVQD come from the germline V gene (reference sequence). The CDR3 coding sequence is TGCGCCAGCAGTGAGTCCCCCTTGACCGGGGAGCTGTTTTTT. Residues: CASSESPLTGELFF.

The rearrangement links TRBV2 to TRBJ2-1; D is perhaps TRBD2 (5 bases). The CDR3 is made up of 13 amino acids. With 4 bases removed from V and 8 bases from J, the gap between germline ends came to 12 bases. Per the germline V gene, CDR1 is SNHLY and CDR2 is FYNNEI. CDR3 region: CASSVRGDDEQFF. For the CDR3, the DNA is TGTGCCAGCAGTGTCCGGGGTGACGATGAGCAGTTCTTC.

The gene calls are TRBV5-1 and TRBJ2-7; possibly TRBD1 for D (6 bases). Germline V gene lookup returns CDR1 SGHRS and CDR2 YFSETQ. This CDR3 region has 15 residues. The ends were cut back, 4 bases at V and 3 bases at J, with 17 bases in the middle. The CDR3: CASSLETGRYYEQYF. In DNA, the CDR3 is TGCGCCAGCAGCCTAGAGACAGGTCGCTACTACGAGCAGTACTTC.

The V gene is TRBV19, the J gene TRBJ2-2, with 7 bases fitting TRBD2. Germline values: CDR1 LNHDA, CDR2 SQIVND (reference sequence). The CDR3 sequence is 15 residues long. J was trimmed by 5 bases and V by 5 bases; bases with no gene match: 8. CDR3 DNA sequence: TGTGCCAGTAGTTTCGGCGTCGGGGGGACCGGGGAGCTGTTTTTT. It encodes CASSFGVGGTGELFF.

The rearrangement joins TRBV6-5 to TRBJ1-2; D remains unclear. The CDR3 covers 14 residues. The V end lost 6 bases, the J end lost 3 bases, and 14 bases lay between the germline ends. The germline V gene encodes CDR1 MNHEY and CDR2 SVGAGI. The CDR3 loop reads CASRLGEQDYGYTF. The CDR3 bases are TGTGCCAGCAGACTCGGGGAGCAAGACTATGGCTACACCTTC.

This clone has only a few counts. The rearrangement links TRBV7-2 to TRBJ2-5, with D possibly matching TRBD2 (6 bases). Trimming removed 6 bases from V and 4 bases from J, with 21 bases in between. The germline V gene has CDR1 SGHTA and CDR2 FQGNSA. This CDR3 is built from 16 residues. The CDR3 protein is CASSYQPDYLGETQYF. The CDR3 DNA sequence: TGTGCCAGCAGTTATCAGCCGGACTATTTGGGAGAGACCCAGTACTTC.

This chain links TRBV7-9 with TRBJ1-2, with D possibly TRBD1 on 5 matching bases. V lost 1 base to trimming and J lost 8 bases, with 11 bases between them. Germline values: CDR1 SEHNR, CDR2 FQNEAQ (reference sequence). The CDR3 has 13 amino acids. The DNA of the CDR3 is TGTGCCAGCAGCTTAGGAGGGGCGGGAGGCTACACCTTC. Its protein product is CASSLGGAGGYTF. Filled out from reference TRBV7-9 and TRBJ1-2, the complete variable domain reads DTGVSQNPRHKITKRGQNVTFRCDPISEHNRLYWYRQTLGQGPEFLTYFQNEAQLEKSRLLSDRFSAERPKGSFSTLEIQRTEQGDSAMYLCASSLGGAGGYTFGSGTRLTVV.

The genes are TRBV30 and TRBJ2-7; D might be TRBD1 (6 bases). The CDR3 spans 14 residues. Germline V CDR1 and CDR2: GTSNPN, SVGIG (reference sequence). Between the trimmed V and J ends, which lost 4 bases and 6 bases, there was a span of 19 bases. CDR3 loop: CAWNLLGAQSEQYF. CDR3 nucleotide sequence: TGTGCCTGGAACCTTCTGGGGGCGCAGAGCGAGCAGTACTTC.

The rearrangement links TRBV2 to TRBJ1-4; D gene unclear. The CDR3 contains 15 residues. Germline V gene data show CDR1 as SNHLY and CDR2 as FYNNEI. V was pared by 6 bases and J by 7 bases, with 18 bases between. The CDR3 reads CASSVQSGVGEKLFF. CDR3 DNA sequence: TGTGCCAGCAGCGTACAATCGGGAGTCGGTGAAAAACTGTTTTTT.

This sequence joins TRBV6-1 and TRBJ2-1; 9 bases match TRBD1. V trimming: 5 bases; J trimming: 8 bases; junction bases outside the gene matches: 10. The CDR3 runs 15 residues. Germline CDR1 and CDR2: MNHNS and SASEGT. The DNA for the CDR3 is TGTGCCAGCAGTTTCCGGGACAGGGAGATCGATGAGCAGTTCTTC. It codes for CASSFRDREIDEQFF.

The V and J genes are TRBV5-6 and TRBJ2-7, with D maybe TRBD1 (5 bases). The CDR3 loop spans 15 amino acids. Trimming took 0 bases from V and 2 from J, leaving 12 bases between them. The germline V gene has CDR1 SGHDT and CDR2 YYEEEE. The CDR3 DNA is TGTGCCAGCAGCTTGGAAGGGGCGATTACCTACGAGCAGTACTTC. This translates into CASSLEGAITYEQYF.

V usage is TRBV5-1 and J usage is TRBJ1-1, with 7 positions matching TRBD1. The junction had 3 bases not matched to a gene; V was cut back by 4 bases and J by 0 bases. The CDR3 spans 14 residues. Germline CDR1 and CDR2: SGHRS and YFSETQ. CDR3 sequence: CASSMGQMNTEAFF. The CDR3 bases are TGCGCCAGCAGCATGGGACAGATGAACACTGAAGCTTTCTTT.

The chain combines TRBV18 with TRBJ1-1, with a tentative D call TRBD1 (6 bases). Trimming removed 3 bases at V and 5 bases at J, with 10 bases between. Germline loops: CDR1 KGHSH, CDR2 LQKENI. CDR3 size: 13 residues. As DNA, the CDR3 is TGTGCCAGCTCACCGGGGGCGCGGACTGAAGCTTTCTTT. Encoded protein: CASSPGARTEAFF.

J is TRBJ1-2 and V is TRBV5-4, with unresolved D. Trimming shortened V by 2 bases and J by 5 bases, and 10 bases separated the two germline ends. The germline V gene has CDR1 SGHNT and CDR2 YYREEE (reference sequence). The CDR3 covers 13 residues. The CDR3 DNA reads as TGTGCCAGCAGCTTTTCAGGAGGGTATGGCTACACCTTC. Residues: CASSFSGGYGYTF.

The rearrangement joins TRBV13 to TRBJ2-3; 12 bases line up with TRBD2. This CDR3 has 16 residues. CDR1 and CDR2 (germline): PRHDT, FYEKMQ (reference sequence). J was trimmed by 2 bases and V by 2 bases; bases with no gene match: 2. The CDR3 nucleotides read TGTGCCAGCAGCTTACTAGCGGGGGGGAACACAGATACGCAGTATTTT. This translates into CASSLLAGGNTDTQYF.

The J gene is TRBJ2-7, the V gene TRBV27, with 7 positions matching TRBD1. V shed 5 bases and J 0 bases; nucleotides not matched to a gene: 7. The CDR3 totals 15 residues. Germline V CDR1 and CDR2: MNHEY, SMNVEV (reference sequence). The DNA for the CDR3 is TGTGCCAGCAGTAAACAGGGGCTGTTCTCCTACGAGCAGTACTTC. It specifies CASSKQGLFSYEQYF.

The gene calls are TRBV30 and TRBJ1-5; the D is unclear. Germline lookup yields CDR1 GTSNPN and CDR2 SVGIG (reference sequence). V was pared by 0 bases and J by 4 bases, with 7 bases between. This CDR3 contains 13 residues. DNA of the CDR3: TGTGCCTGGAGTGTGGAGGTAAATCAGCCCCAGCATTTT. Translated, it gives CAWSVEVNQPQHF.

The J gene is TRBJ1-4, the V gene TRBV18, with a weak D call TRBD1 (6 bases). CDR3 length: 15 amino acids. Germline V gene sequence: CDR1 KGHSH, CDR2 LQKENI. V lost 3 bases to trimming and J lost 3 bases, with 11 bases between them. The CDR3 nucleotides read TGTGCCAGCTCACCTAAGGGACATGCTAATGAAAAACTGTTTTTT. Protein: CASSPKGHANEKLFF.